This is a list of T cell receptor beta chains from one sample in a study of beta chain features in type 1 diabetes. Assay: immunoSEQ multiplex PCR; the TCRdb copy retains only in-frame clones and omits some. The repertoire holds roughly 230,000 clones, with 7.5% to 10% as singletons. Material: naive CD4+ T cells from blood. Receptors were obtained from a woman aged 18-29 years in good health. CDR3s leave out the opening cysteine and the closing phenylalanine or tryptophan. The order of the fields is J gene, V gene, D gene, CDR3 protein. A D gene is named only where the DNA matches it firmly.

TRBJ1-2	TRBV7-9	NA	ASSLIQGITVYGYT
TRBJ2-5	TRBV19	NA	ASSPAGREKTQY
TRBJ2-7	TRBV19	NA	ASSTQGSGSYEQY
TRBJ2-2	TRBV2	NA	ASSYSGGGTGELF
TRBJ1-2	TRBV7-2	TRBD1	ASSLAVGTGADGYT
TRBJ2-1	TRBV9	NA	ASSEGLRDIGNEQF
TRBJ2-5	TRBV6-6	NA	ASRSGGGETQY
TRBJ2-3	TRBV11-2	NA	ASSSRYPHQAQY
TRBJ1-2	TRBV4-1	TRBD1	ASSQGGQALNGYT
TRBJ1-2	TRBV5-4	TRBD1	ASSLSGTGNYGYT
TRBJ2-6	TRBV5-1	NA	ASSGGSGFTGANVLT
TRBJ2-3	TRBV6-5	TRBD2	ASSYSGTRGTDTQY
TRBJ1-2	TRBV5-1	TRBD1	ASSTDRGGGYT
TRBJ1-1	TRBV7-3	TRBD1	ASSRDRNTEAF
TRBJ2-3	TRBV19	NA	ASSIPQGSQY
TRBJ2-4	TRBV30	NA	AWSVLRLGGKNIQY
TRBJ2-1	TRBV6-5	TRBD2	ASSYSIAGAYNEQF
TRBJ2-1	TRBV5-6	NA	ASSPEPGLNEQF
TRBJ2-1	TRBV7-9	TRBD2	ASSLRLAGDNEQF
TRBJ1-5	TRBV5-6	NA	ASSFGRNNQPQH
TRBJ1-2	TRBV6-5	TRBD1	ASSGGTGGGYT
TRBJ1-1	TRBV6-5	NA	ASSYHRVGLGTEAF
TRBJ1-1	TRBV5-4	TRBD1	ASSSPGTGNTEAF
TRBJ2-1	TRBV6-1	NA	AVQRTAYNEQF
TRBJ2-7	TRBV5-1	NA	ASSPGTSRSYEQY
TRBJ2-5	TRBV7-9	NA	ASSYRRETQY
TRBJ2-1	TRBV11-3	TRBD2	ASSPGGSDDEQF
TRBJ2-1	TRBV20-1	NA	SAPRGAGQF
TRBJ1-2	TRBV4-1	NA	ASSQTPGQTNYGYT
TRBJ1-5	TRBV10-2	NA	ASRGIGVVNQPQH
TRBJ1-5	TRBV15	NA	ATSRDWKGSGNQPQH
TRBJ2-3	TRBV9	TRBD1	ASSLDRGDTQY
TRBJ2-5	TRBV15	NA	ATSRDNRDYGTQY
TRBJ2-5	TRBV5-4	NA	ASRSHSQGETQY
TRBJ1-1	TRBV6-5	NA	ASSFTENTEAF
TRBJ1-1	TRBV7-2	NA	ASSLAVGVRTEAF
TRBJ1-3	TRBV2	TRBD1	ASSETDRFTSIY